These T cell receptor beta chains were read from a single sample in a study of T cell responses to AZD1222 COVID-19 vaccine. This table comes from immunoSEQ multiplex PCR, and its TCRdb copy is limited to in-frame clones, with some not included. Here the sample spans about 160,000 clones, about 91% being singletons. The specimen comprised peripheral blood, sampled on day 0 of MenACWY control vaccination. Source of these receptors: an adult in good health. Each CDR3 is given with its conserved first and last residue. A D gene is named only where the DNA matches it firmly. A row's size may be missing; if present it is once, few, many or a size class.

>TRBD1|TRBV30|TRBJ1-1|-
CAWSGRGGQGWVAFF
TGTGCCTGGAGCGGAAGAGGGGGACAGGGGTGGGTGGCTTTCTTT
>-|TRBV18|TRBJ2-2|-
CASSLVPRANTGELFF
TGTGCCAGCTCACTGGTCCCCAGGGCGAACACCGGGGAGCTGTTTTTT
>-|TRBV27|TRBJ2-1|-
CASSLSPTYEQFF
TGTGCCAGCAGTTTATCGCCGACCTATGAGCAGTTCTTC
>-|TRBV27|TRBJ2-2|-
CASTSFRVRELFF
TGTGCCAGCACGAGTTTTCGGGTTCGGGAGCTGTTTTTT
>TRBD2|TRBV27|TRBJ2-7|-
CASSLGGSFYEQYF
TGTGCCAGCAGTTTAGGCGGGAGCTTCTACGAGCAGTACTTC
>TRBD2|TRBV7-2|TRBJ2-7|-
CASSSRTSSYEQYF
TGTGCCAGCAGCTCTCGGACTAGCTCCTACGAGCAGTACTTC
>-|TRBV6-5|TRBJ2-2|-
CASSSRVPNTGELFF
TGTGCCAGCAGTTCCCGGGTCCCGAACACCGGGGAGCTGTTTTTT
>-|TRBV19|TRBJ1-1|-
CASTPFPNTEAFF
TGTGCCAGTACCCCCTTTCCGAACACTGAAGCTTTCTTT
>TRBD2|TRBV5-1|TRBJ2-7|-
CASSLVVAGAGEQYF
TGCGCCAGCAGCTTGGTGGTAGCGGGAGCGGGGGAGCAGTACTTC
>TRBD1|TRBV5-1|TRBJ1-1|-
CASSFSGGPNTEAFF
TGCGCCAGCAGCTTTTCAGGGGGCCCGAACACTGAAGCTTTCTTT
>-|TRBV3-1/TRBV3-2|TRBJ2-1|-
CASRRDNEQFF
TGTGCCAGCAGACGAGACAATGAGCAGTTCTTC
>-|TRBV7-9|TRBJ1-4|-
CASSRLREKLFF
TGTGCCAGCAGCCGTCTCCGGGAAAAACTGTTTTTT
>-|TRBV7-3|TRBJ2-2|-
CASRPFGDTGELFF
TGTGCCAGCAGACCTTTTGGGGATACCGGGGAGCTGTTTTTT
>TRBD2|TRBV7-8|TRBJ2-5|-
CASRFEREGGETQYF
TGTGCCAGCAGATTTGAGCGGGAGGGCGGAGAGACCCAGTACTTC
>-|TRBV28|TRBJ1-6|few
CASRTTGQEAPLHF
TGTGCCAGCAGGACCACAGGGCAGGAAGCACCCCTCCACTTT
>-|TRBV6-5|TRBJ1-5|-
CASSYTKGRRQPQHF
TGTGCCAGCAGTTACACCAAGGGTCGGCGACAGCCCCAGCATTTT
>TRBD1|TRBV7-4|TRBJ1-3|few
CASSKDRRNTIYF
TGTGCCAGCAGCAAGGACAGGAGGAACACCATATATTTT
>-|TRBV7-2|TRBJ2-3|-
CASSLVGATDTQYF
TGTGCCAGCAGCTTAGTGGGCGCTACAGATACGCAGTATTTT
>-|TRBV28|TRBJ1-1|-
CASSHSTPGTEAFF
TGTGCCAGCAGTCACTCGACCCCGGGGACTGAAGCTTTCTTT
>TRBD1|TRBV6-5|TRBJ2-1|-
CASRPGQMYNEQFF
TGTGCCAGCAGACCGGGACAGATGTACAATGAGCAGTTCTTC